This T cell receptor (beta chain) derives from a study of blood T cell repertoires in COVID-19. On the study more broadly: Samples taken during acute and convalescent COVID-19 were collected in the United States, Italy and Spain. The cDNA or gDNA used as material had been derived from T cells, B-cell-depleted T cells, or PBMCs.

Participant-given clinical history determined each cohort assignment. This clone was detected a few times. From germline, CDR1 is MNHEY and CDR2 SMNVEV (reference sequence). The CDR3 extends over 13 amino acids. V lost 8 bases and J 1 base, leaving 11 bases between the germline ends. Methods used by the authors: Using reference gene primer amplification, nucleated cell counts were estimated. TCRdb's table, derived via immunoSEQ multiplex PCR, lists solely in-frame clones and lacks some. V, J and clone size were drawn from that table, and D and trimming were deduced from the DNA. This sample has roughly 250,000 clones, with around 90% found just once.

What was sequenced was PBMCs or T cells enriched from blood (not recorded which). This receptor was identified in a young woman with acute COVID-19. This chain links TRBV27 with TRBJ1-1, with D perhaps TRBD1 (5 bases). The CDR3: CASSGQENTEAFF. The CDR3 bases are TGTGCCAGCTCCGGACAAGAGAACACTGAAGCTTTCTTT.